This is a list of T cell receptor beta chains from one sample in a study of CD4 T cells in relation to SARS-CoV-2 and coronaviruses. Their antigen targets remain unknown. Profiling relied on immunoSEQ multiplex PCR, and the TCRdb table lists in-frame clones only, not all of them. The data show 18,000 or so clones, about 73% seen once. Sequenced material: CD4+ T cells from PBMCs, cultured in vitro. These receptors were collected from a human donor in good health. Both conserved end residues are part of each CDR3. The order of the fields is D gene, V gene, clone size, J gene, CDR3 protein, CDR3 DNA. A D gene is named only where the DNA matches it firmly. Size is omitted from some rows. Given values are once, few, many or a class for expanded clones.

>-|TRBV2|-|TRBJ1-1
CASSVGPGNTEAFF
TGTGCCAGCAGTGTGGGCCCAGGAAACACTGAAGCTTTCTTT
>-|TRBV9|-|TRBJ2-5
CARVEDGETQYF
TGTGCCAGGGTAGAGGATGGGGAGACCCAGTACTTC
>TRBD1|TRBV2|-|TRBJ1-5
CASSDGTGLVQPQHF
TGTGCCAGCAGTGACGGGACAGGGCTGGTTCAGCCCCAGCATTTT
>-|TRBV10-1|-|TRBJ2-7
CASSPQGKRGEQYF
TGCGCCAGCAGTCCCCAGGGGAAGAGAGGCGAGCAGTACTTC
>TRBD1|TRBV6-4|-|TRBJ2-1
CASSDSGQGATDEQFF
TGTGCCAGCAGTGACTCGGGACAGGGGGCGACGGATGAGCAGTTCTTC
>-|TRBV29-1|-|TRBJ1-1
CSVVRPLNTEAFF
TGCAGCGTTGTGCGGCCCCTGAACACTGAAGCTTTCTTT
>TRBD2|TRBV5-1|-|TRBJ2-2
CASNSRPSGTVGTTGELFF
TGCGCCAGCAACTCACGCCCTAGCGGGACTGTGGGTACCACCGGGGAGCTGTTTTTT
>-|TRBV30|-|TRBJ1-1
CAWSVVRWGNTEAFF
TGTGCCTGGAGTGTAGTCAGGTGGGGTAACACTGAAGCTTTCTTT
>-|TRBV7-9|-|TRBJ2-7
CASSLAQGPTYEQYF
TGTGCCAGCAGCTTAGCCCAAGGACCGACCTACGAGCAGTACTTC
>-|TRBV6-4|few|TRBJ1-2
CASSDSLGGYTF
TGTGCCAGCAGTGACAGCTTAGGAGGCTACACCTTC
>TRBD1|TRBV10-3|-|TRBJ2-3
CAISFQGANEDTQYF
TGTGCCATCAGTTTCCAGGGGGCTAATGAAGATACGCAGTATTTT
>-|TRBV6-6|few|TRBJ1-5
CASSGGSHQPQHF
TGTGCCAGCAGTGGGGGCTCTCATCAGCCCCAGCATTTT
>TRBD1|TRBV27|-|TRBJ2-1
CASSINRGRIYNEQFF
TGTGCCAGCAGTATCAACAGGGGGCGGATCTACAATGAGCAGTTCTTC
>-|TRBV4-1|-|TRBJ2-7
CASSRSEHYEQYF
TGCGCCAGCAGCCGCAGTGAACACTACGAGCAGTACTTC
>-|TRBV19|-|TRBJ2-5
CASSMARGRETQYF
TGTGCCAGTAGTATGGCCAGGGGGAGGGAGACCCAGTACTTC
>TRBD1|TRBV7-2|-|TRBJ1-6
CASSVTGGRGPLHF
TGTGCCAGCAGCGTCACAGGGGGTCGAGGACCCCTCCACTTT
>-|TRBV7-2|few|TRBJ1-1
CASSPQPPGRTEAFF
TGTGCCAGCAGCCCCCAACCTCCCGGGAGGACTGAAGCTTTCTTT
>-|TRBV2|-|TRBJ2-1
CASRSGRLNEQFF
TGTGCCAGCAGGTCGGGACGGCTGAATGAGCAGTTCTTC
>TRBD1|TRBV5-5|medium-sized|TRBJ2-1
CASTRTGGSYEQFF
TGTGCCAGCACCCGGACAGGGGGAAGTTATGAGCAGTTCTTC